The 24 T cell receptor beta chains below were found in one sample sequenced in a study of cytomegalovirus exposure and HLA in healthy donors. PCR used 60 Vbeta primers and 13 Jbeta primers. The data were produced by immunoSEQ multiplex PCR, yet TCRdb's version contains in-frame clones alone and is incomplete. The sample holds fewer than 200,000 clones, roughly 85% seen once. Material: PBMCs. The receptors derive from a man in his forties in good health and CMV-seronegative.

The V call is TRBV19, the J call TRBJ2-4; TRBD2 agrees at 12 bases. The CDR3 spans 18 residues. With 5 bases clipped from V and 2 bases from J, the junction kept 10 bases outside the gene matches. The germline V gene has CDR1 LNHDA and CDR2 SQIVND (reference sequence). The CDR3 DNA reads TGTGCCAGTAGTCTCCCTAGCGGGAGGGCCGCATCCAAAAACATTCAGTACTTC. Amino acids: CASSLPSGRAASKNIQYF.

The genes are TRBV11-2 and TRBJ1-2, with 8 nucleotides matching TRBD1. The V and J ends lost 5 bases and 6 bases, in that order; junction bases with no gene match: 5. Germline lookup yields CDR1 SGHAT and CDR2 FQNNGV. CDR3 length: 13 residues. CDR3 sequence: CASSRDRGDGYTF. As DNA, the CDR3 is TGTGCCAGCAGCCGTGACAGGGGCGATGGCTACACCTTC. Looking up the rest from reference TRBV11-2 and TRBJ1-2 gives the full variable domain: EAGVAQSPRYKIIEKRQSVAFWCNPISGHATLYWYQQILGQGPKLLIQFQNNGVVDDSQLPKDRFSAERLKGVDSTLKIQPAKLEDSAVYLCASSRDRGDGYTFGSGTRLTVV.

The chain has TRBV16 and TRBJ1-1, with TRBD1 matching over 7 bases. The CDR3 totals 15 residues. The germline gives CDR1 KGHSY, CDR2 FQNENV. The V segment lost 2 bases and the J segment 3 bases; nucleotides outside the gene matches: 6. The CDR3 nucleotides read TGTGCCAGCAGCCAAAACAGGGGCGGGTACACTGAAGCTTTCTTT. The encoded protein is CASSQNRGGYTEAFF.

This rearrangement joins TRBV5-1 to TRBJ2-7, with 8 bases aligning to TRBD2. Germline CDR1 reads SGHRS; CDR2 reads YFSETQ. This CDR3 is 15 amino acids long. Trimming cost V 3 bases and J 5 bases; bases outside gene matches: 10. The CDR3 DNA reads as TGCGCCAGCAGCTACCGAGCGGGAGTGGGAAACGAGCAGTACTTC. Amino acids: CASSYRAGVGNEQYF. Full variable domain (remainder filled in from reference TRBV5-1 and TRBJ2-7): KAGVTQTPRYLIKTRGQQVTLSCSPISGHRSVSWYQQTPGQGLQFLFEYFSETQRNKGNFPGRFSGRQFSNSRSEMNVSTLELGDSALYLCASSYRAGVGNEQYFGPGTRLTVT.

Here the CDR3 reads CASSQERREGTRWETQYF. The CDR3 DNA is TGCGCCAGCAGCCAAGAACGTCGGGAGGGGACTAGGTGGGAGACCCAGTACTTC. The gene calls are TRBV4-1 and TRBJ2-5; TRBD2 matches at 8 bases. Germline V CDR1 and CDR2: MGHRA, YSYEKL. V dropped 0 bases and J dropped 5; count of bases not matched to a gene: 14. The CDR3 runs to 18 residues.

The CDR3 spells CASSSTLAGASTDTQYF. CDR3 bases: TGTGCCAGCAGCTCTACTTTAGCGGGAGCGTCCACAGATACGCAGTATTTT. The chain combines TRBV5-5 with TRBJ2-3; 9 bases fit TRBD2. Per the germline V gene, CDR1 is SGHKS and CDR2 is YYEKEE (reference sequence). Germline trimming cut 3 bases from V and 2 bases from J; bases unmatched to any gene: 10. The CDR3 length is 17 residues. The whole variable domain, remainder taken from reference TRBV5-5 and TRBJ2-3, is DAGVTQSPTHLIKTRGQQVTLRCSPISGHKSVSWYQQVLGQGPQFIFQYYEKEERGRGNFPDRFSARQFPNYSSELNVNALLLGDSALYLCASSSTLAGASTDTQYFGPGTRLTVL.

This rearrangement joins TRBV6-5 to TRBJ2-7; possible D gene TRBD2, 6 bases. Germline V lookup: CDR1 MNHEY, CDR2 SVGAGI. This CDR3 has 12 amino acids. With 6 bases removed from V and 6 bases from J, the gap between germline ends came to 12 bases. For the CDR3, the DNA is TGTGCCAGCAGCCCCGGGGGACTCGAGCAGTACTTC. This codes for CASSPGGLEQYF.

This sequence joins TRBV5-1 and TRBJ2-3, with 12 positions matching TRBD2. The germline V gene encodes CDR1 SGHRS and CDR2 YFSETQ. The V segment lost 5 bases and the J segment 1 base; nucleotides outside the gene matches: 8. CDR3 length: 17 amino acids. CDR3 residues: CASREGLAGPGTDTQYF. The CDR3 DNA sequence: TGCGCCAGCAGGGAGGGACTAGCGGGCCCGGGCACAGATACGCAGTATTTT.

The J gene is TRBJ2-5, the V gene TRBV27, with D hard to call. Trimming removed 2 bases at V and 2 bases at J, with 6 bases between. From germline, CDR1 is MNHEY and CDR2 SMNVEV (reference sequence). The CDR3 has 13 residues. This CDR3 reads CASSLQVQETQYF. As DNA, the CDR3 is TGTGCCAGCAGTTTACAGGTGCAAGAGACCCAGTACTTC.

The rearrangement uses TRBV19 and TRBJ1-1; D perhaps matches TRBD1 (6 bases). Germline V gives CDR1 LNHDA, CDR2 SQIVND (reference sequence). The CDR3 is 17 amino acids. Trimming shortened V by 4 bases and J by 6 bases, and 24 bases separated the two germline ends. The CDR3 nucleotides read TGTGCCAGTAGTACCCGTCGGGGGGCAGGGATAGGCCCTGAAGCTTTCTTT. It encodes CASSTRRGAGIGPEAFF.

The chain is built from TRBV27 and TRBJ2-3; 9 bases are shared with TRBD1. This CDR3 is built from 14 residues. The V gene's germline CDR1 is MNHEY and CDR2 SMNVEV (reference sequence). V gave up 5 bases and J gave up 6 bases; unmatched junction bases: 6. CDR3 in DNA: TGTGCCAGCAGTCTGGGACAGGGTTGGGATACGCAGTATTTT. It yields the protein CASSLGQGWDTQYF.

J is TRBJ1-5 and V is TRBV19; possible D gene TRBD1, 5 bases. The CDR3 is 16 residues long. Germline CDR1 and CDR2: LNHDA and SQIVND (reference sequence). The V end lost 10 bases, the J end lost 4 bases, and 23 bases lay between the germline ends. CDR3 nucleotide sequence: TGTGCCAACACTTATCCCCACCGACAGACGAATCAGCCCCAGCATTTT. It encodes CANTYPHRQTNQPQHF.

This chain links TRBV7-2 with TRBJ2-2, with 7 bases lining up with TRBD2. The V gene end was trimmed by 2 bases and the J gene end by 9 bases; junction bases not matched to a gene: 12. CDR3 length equals 16 residues. CDR1 is SGHTA, CDR2 FQGNSA, per germline. The DNA for the CDR3 is TGTGCCAGCAGCTTAATGTCTAGCGGACGTCCCCGGGAGCTGTTTTTT. Its protein is CASSLMSSGRPRELFF.

The chain has TRBV19 and TRBJ1-2; TRBD1 matches 10 bases. The V gene end was trimmed by 7 bases and the J gene end by 0 bases; junction bases not matched to a gene: 11. This CDR3 region has 17 residues. CDR1 and CDR2 from the germline V gene are LNHDA and SQIVND (reference sequence). This CDR3 reads CASTTQTGGSPNYGYTF. The CDR3 DNA follows: TGTGCCAGTACGACCCAGACAGGGGGCTCGCCTAACTATGGCTACACCTTC.

A few counts support this clone. The V and J genes are TRBV28 and TRBJ1-2; D call uncertain. V was trimmed by 7 bases and J by 4 bases, leaving 7 bases between them. CDR3 length: 11 amino acids. Germline V gene lookup returns CDR1 MDHEN and CDR2 SYDVKM. Written as DNA, the CDR3 is TGTGCCAGCAACTCCGTCTATGGCTACACCTTC. It yields the protein CASNSVYGYTF.

The rearrangement links TRBV7-9 to TRBJ2-2; D ambiguous. The germline CDR1 and CDR2 sequences are SEHNR and FQNEAQ (reference sequence). The length of the CDR3 is 13 residues. With 5 bases removed from V and 5 bases from J, the gap between germline ends came to 9 bases. This chain's CDR3 is CASSEQRTGELFF. The DNA for the CDR3 is TGTGCCAGCAGCGAACAGAGAACCGGGGAGCTGTTTTTT.

This sequence joins TRBV5-1 and TRBJ2-1; 7 positions match TRBD2. V was clipped by 1 base and J by 5 bases; unmatched bases: 9. CDR1 and CDR2 (germline): SGHRS, YFSETQ. This CDR3 is 16 amino acids long. The CDR3: CASSLPSGGANNEQFF. In DNA form, the CDR3 reads TGCGCCAGCAGCTTGCCCTCGGGGGGAGCCAACAATGAGCAGTTCTTC.

The rearrangement uses TRBV4-3 and TRBJ2-1; 13 bases align to TRBD2. The CDR3 spans 16 residues. Looked up from germline, CDR1 is LGHNA and CDR2 is YSLEER. With V trimmed by 0 bases and J by 6 bases, 2 bases remained unmatched. In nucleotides, the CDR3 is TGCGCCAGCAGCCAAGATGGACTAGCGGGAGTCAATGAGCAGTTCTTC. Translation gives CASSQDGLAGVNEQFF.

Only a few counts were recorded for this clone. The chain uses TRBV18 and TRBJ2-1; D unresolved. Trimming removed 6 bases at V and 7 bases at J, with 13 bases between. Germline V gene sequence: CDR1 KGHSH, CDR2 LQKENI. This CDR3 region has 13 residues. The CDR3 sequence: CASSSFARNEQFF. The DNA for the CDR3 is TGTGCCAGCTCGTCATTCGCGAGGAATGAGCAGTTCTTC.

This chain connects TRBV7-8 to TRBJ2-5; 9 bases line up with TRBD1. Per germline, CDR1 SGHVS and CDR2 FQNEAQ. After removal of 2 bases from V and 11 bases from J, the junction contained 15 bases not matched to a gene. CDR3 length: 16 amino acids. The CDR3 bases are TGTGCCAGCAGCTTAAGGTCCGGGACAGGGAAAGGGGAGCAGTACTTC. Protein product: CASSLRSGTGKGEQYF.

This chain connects TRBV10-3 to TRBJ2-5; maybe TRBD1 (6 bases). V was trimmed by 1 base and J by 7 bases, leaving 19 bases between them. Per the germline V gene, CDR1 is ENHRY and CDR2 is SYGVKD. The CDR3 consists of 16 residues. CDR3 sequence (DNA): TGTGCCATCAGTGAGTTAGGACAGACTTCTCAGGGGACCCAGTACTTC. Encoded protein: CAISELGQTSQGTQYF.

This chain joins TRBV27 and TRBJ2-2, with 10 nucleotides matching TRBD2. Germline CDR1 reads MNHEY; CDR2 reads SMNVEV (reference sequence). V lost 3 bases to trimming and J lost 6 bases; unmatched junction nucleotides: 1. The length of the CDR3 is 14 residues. CDR3 sequence reads: CASSFTSGAGELFF. The CDR3 DNA is TGTGCCAGCAGTTTTACTAGCGGGGCCGGGGAGCTGTTTTTT.

The chain combines TRBV4-2 with TRBJ2-3; 8 positions agree with TRBD1. The V gene's germline CDR1 is LGHNA and CDR2 YNFKEQ. With 1 base clipped from V and 1 base from J, the junction kept 1 base outside the gene matches. The CDR3 totals 15 residues. CDR3 coding DNA: TGTGCCAGCAGCCAAGCGGGACAGGGCACAGATACGCAGTATTTT. Translating it yields CASSQAGQGTDTQYF.

The chain joins TRBV5-4 to TRBJ1-2; a possible D gene is TRBD1 (5 bases). The CDR3 is made up of 14 amino acids. Germline CDR1 and CDR2: SGHNT and YYREEE (reference sequence). The ends were cut back, 4 bases at V and 2 bases at J, with 12 bases in the middle. CDR3 DNA: TGTGCCAGCAGCATTGAGGCAGGGAACTATGGCTACACCTTC. It encodes CASSIEAGNYGYTF.